The present T cell receptor beta chain was sequenced within a study of blood T cells in healthy people across ages. In terms of origin and age, donors were healthy Caucasian individuals from Russia aged roughly 6 to 100. A second PCR, run for about 6 to 11 cycles, used a sample-barcoded 5' primer plus a J-beta primer mix. Researchers report that each sample yielded at least 2.5 million CDR3-containing paired-end reads. TCRdb fed the 5' RACE reads into MiXCR, producing one record per CDR3 protein. The repertoire holds about 1.4 million distinct CDR3 sequences, around 59% seen once, with about 6.3% in the top ten. With V trimmed by 5 bases and J by 10 bases, 10 bases remained unmatched. In germline, CDR1 is MNHEY, CDR2 SMNVEV (reference sequence). This CDR3 contains 14 residues.

Sequencing used blood. The V call is TRBV27, the J call TRBJ2-1, with 8 bases fitting TRBD1. This receptor was obtained from a man aged 18 to 35 in good health. The DNA for the CDR3 is TGTGCCAGCAGTCCGCGGACAGGGAAGCCCGAGCAGTTCTTC. It translates to CASSPRTGKPEQFF.